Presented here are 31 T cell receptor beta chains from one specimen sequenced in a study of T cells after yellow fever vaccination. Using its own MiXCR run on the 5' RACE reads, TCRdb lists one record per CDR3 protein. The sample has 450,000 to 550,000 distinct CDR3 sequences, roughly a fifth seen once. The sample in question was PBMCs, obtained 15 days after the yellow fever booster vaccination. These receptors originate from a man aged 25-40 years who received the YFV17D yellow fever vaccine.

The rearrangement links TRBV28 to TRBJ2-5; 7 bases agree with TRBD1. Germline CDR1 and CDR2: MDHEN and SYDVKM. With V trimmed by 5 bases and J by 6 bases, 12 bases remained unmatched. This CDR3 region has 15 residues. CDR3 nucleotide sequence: TGTGCCAGCAGTCCCCCTGGGGACAGACCCAAGACCCAGTACTTC. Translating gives CASSPPGDRPKTQYF.

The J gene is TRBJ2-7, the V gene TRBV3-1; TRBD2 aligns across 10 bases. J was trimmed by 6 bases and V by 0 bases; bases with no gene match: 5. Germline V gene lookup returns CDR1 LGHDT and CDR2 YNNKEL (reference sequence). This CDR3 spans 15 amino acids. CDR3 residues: CASSQDLLAGVEQYF. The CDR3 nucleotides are TGTGCCAGCAGCCAAGATTTGCTAGCGGGAGTCGAGCAGTACTTC.

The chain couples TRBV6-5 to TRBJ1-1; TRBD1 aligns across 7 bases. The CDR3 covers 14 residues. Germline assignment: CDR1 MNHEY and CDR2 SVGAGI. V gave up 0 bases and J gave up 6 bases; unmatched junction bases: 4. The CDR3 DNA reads TGTGCCAGCAGTTACTCGACAGGGCTGGCTGAAGCTTTCTTT. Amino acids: CASSYSTGLAEAFF.

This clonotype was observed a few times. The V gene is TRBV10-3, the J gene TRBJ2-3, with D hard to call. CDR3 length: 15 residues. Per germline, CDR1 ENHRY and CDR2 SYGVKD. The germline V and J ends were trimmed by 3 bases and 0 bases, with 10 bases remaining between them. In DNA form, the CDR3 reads TGTGCCATCAGTGACGGCAGCCTCAGCACAGATACGCAGTATTTT. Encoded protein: CAISDGSLSTDTQYF.

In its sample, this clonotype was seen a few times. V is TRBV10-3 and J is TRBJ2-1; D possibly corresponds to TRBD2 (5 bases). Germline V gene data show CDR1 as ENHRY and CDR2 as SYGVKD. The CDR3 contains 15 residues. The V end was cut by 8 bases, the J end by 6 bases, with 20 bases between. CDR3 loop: CAIEPSAGLSNEQFF. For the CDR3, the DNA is TGTGCCATCGAGCCGTCTGCAGGACTCTCCAATGAGCAGTTCTTC.

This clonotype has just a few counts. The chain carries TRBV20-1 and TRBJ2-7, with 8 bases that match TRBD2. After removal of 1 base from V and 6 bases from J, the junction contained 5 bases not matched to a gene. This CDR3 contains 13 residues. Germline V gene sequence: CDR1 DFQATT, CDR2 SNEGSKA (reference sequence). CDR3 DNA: TGCAGTGCTAGAGCCGGGACTAGTCGCGAGCAGTACTTC. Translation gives CSARAGTSREQYF.

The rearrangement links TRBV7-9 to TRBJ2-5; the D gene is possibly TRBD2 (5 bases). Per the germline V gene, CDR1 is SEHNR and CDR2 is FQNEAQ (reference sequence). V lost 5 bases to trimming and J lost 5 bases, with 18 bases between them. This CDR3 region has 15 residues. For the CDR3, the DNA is TGTGCCAGCAGCAATGGACGGGGTCGTGGGGAGACCCAGTACTTC. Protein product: CASSNGRGRGETQYF.

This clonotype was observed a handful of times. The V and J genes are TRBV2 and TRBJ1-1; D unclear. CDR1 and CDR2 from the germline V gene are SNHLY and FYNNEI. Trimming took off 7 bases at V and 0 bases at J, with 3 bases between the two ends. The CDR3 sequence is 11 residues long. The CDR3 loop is CASNLNTEAFF. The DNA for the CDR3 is TGTGCCAGCAATTTGAACACTGAAGCTTTCTTT.

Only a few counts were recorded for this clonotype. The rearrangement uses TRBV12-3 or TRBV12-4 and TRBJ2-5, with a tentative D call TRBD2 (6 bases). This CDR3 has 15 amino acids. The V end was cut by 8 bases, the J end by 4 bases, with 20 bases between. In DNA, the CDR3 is TGTGCCAGCCTCCTCGGCCTCGGGGGTGCAGAGACCCAGTACTTC. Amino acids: CASLLGLGGAETQYF.

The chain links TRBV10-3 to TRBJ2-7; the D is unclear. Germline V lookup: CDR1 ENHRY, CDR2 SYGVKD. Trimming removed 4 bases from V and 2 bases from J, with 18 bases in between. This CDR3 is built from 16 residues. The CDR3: CAISASQILLAYEQYF. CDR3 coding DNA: TGTGCCATCAGTGCCTCACAGATTTTATTAGCCTACGAGCAGTACTTC.

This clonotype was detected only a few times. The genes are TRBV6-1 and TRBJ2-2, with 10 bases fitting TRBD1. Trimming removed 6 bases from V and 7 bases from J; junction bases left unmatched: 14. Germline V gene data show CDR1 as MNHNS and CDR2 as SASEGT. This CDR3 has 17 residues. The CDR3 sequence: CASRPRTMDRGDGELFF. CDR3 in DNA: TGTGCCAGCAGACCCCGCACCATGGACAGGGGGGACGGGGAGCTGTTTTTT.

The CDR3 loop reads CASSARGDRDTQYF. The DNA of the CDR3 is TGTGCCAGCAGCGCTAGAGGCGACAGAGATACGCAGTATTTT. The chain has TRBV11-2 and TRBJ2-3; tentative D call: TRBD1 (5 bases). The ends were cut back, 5 bases at V and 5 bases at J, with 14 bases in the middle. The CDR3 totals 14 residues. The germline V gene encodes CDR1 SGHAT and CDR2 FQNNGV.

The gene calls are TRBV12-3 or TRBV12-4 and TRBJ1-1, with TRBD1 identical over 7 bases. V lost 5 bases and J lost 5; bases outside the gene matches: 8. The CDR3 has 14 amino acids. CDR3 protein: CASSRRGHETEAFF. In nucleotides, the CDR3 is TGTGCCAGCAGTAGGAGGGGGCACGAGACTGAAGCTTTCTTT.

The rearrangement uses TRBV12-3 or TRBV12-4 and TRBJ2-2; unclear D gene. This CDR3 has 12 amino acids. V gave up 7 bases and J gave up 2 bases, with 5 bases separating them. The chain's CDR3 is CASTQNTGELFF. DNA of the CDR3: TGTGCCAGCACCCAAAACACCGGGGAGCTGTTTTTT.

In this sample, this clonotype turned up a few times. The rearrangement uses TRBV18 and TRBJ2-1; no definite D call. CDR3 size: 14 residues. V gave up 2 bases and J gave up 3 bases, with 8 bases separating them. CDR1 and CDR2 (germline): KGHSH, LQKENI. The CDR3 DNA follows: TGTGCCAGCTCACCAAGGCTAATCTACAATGAGCAGTTCTTC. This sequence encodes CASSPRLIYNEQFF.

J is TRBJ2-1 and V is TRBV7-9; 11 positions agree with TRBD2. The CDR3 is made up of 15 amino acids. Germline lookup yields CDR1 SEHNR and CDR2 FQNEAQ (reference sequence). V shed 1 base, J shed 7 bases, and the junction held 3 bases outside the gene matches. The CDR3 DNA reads TGTGCCAGCAGCTTAGTACTAGCGGGAGCAAATGAGCAGTTCTTC. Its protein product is CASSLVLAGANEQFF.

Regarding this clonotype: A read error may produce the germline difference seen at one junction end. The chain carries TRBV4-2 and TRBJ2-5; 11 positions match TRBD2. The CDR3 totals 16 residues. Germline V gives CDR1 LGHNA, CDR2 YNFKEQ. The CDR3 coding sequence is TGTGCCAGCAGCCGTGGGACTAGCGGAGGGCAAGAGACCCCGTACTTC. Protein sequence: CASSRGTSGGQETPYF.

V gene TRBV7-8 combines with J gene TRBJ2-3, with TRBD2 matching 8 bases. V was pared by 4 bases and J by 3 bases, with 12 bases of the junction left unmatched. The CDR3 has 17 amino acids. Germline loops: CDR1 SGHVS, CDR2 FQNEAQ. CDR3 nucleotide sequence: TGTGCCAGCAGCTCTGACGGCCGAAGCGGGAGTACAGATACGCAGTATTTT. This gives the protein CASSSDGRSGSTDTQYF.

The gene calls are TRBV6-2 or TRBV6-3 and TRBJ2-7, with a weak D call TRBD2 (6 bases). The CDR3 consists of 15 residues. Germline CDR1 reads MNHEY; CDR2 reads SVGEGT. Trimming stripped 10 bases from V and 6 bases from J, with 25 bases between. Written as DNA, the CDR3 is TGTGCCACACATACCGGGACTTACATCAAGACCGAGCAGTACTTC. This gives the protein CATHTGTYIKTEQYF.

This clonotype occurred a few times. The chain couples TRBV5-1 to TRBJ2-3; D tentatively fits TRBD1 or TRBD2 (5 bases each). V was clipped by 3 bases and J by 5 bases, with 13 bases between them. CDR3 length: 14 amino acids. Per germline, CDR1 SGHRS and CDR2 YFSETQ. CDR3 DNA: TGCGCCAGCAGCTGGGGCCCTGAGGGAGATACGCAGTATTTT. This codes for CASSWGPEGDTQYF.

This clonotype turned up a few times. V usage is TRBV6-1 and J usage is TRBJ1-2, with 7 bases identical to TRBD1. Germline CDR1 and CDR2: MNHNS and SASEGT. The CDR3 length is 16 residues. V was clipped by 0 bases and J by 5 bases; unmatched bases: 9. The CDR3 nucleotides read TGTGCCAGCAGTGAAGCTTTGTTGAGACAGGGATATGGCTACACCTTC. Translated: CASSEALLRQGYGYTF.

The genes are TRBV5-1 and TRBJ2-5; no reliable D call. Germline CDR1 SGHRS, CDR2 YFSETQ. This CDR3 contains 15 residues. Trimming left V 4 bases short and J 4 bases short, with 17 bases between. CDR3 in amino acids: CASSNAQSNGETQYF. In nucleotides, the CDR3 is TGCGCCAGCAGCAACGCTCAGAGTAACGGAGAGACCCAGTACTTC.

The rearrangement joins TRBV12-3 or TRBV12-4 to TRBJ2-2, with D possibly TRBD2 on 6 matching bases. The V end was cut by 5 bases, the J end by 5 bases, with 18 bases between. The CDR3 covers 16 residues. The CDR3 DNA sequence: TGTGCCAGCAGTCCGTACGGGGGAGAGGAAACCGGGGAGCTGTTTTTT. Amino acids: CASSPYGGEETGELFF.

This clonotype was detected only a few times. The DNA for the CDR3 is TGTGCCAGCAACCGGGGGACAAACTCCTACGAGCAGTACTTC. It specifies CASNRGTNSYEQYF. The chain joins TRBV12-3 or TRBV12-4 to TRBJ2-7; D could derive from TRBD1 or TRBD2 (6 bases each). V lost 7 bases, J lost 0 bases, and 13 bases lay in between. The CDR3 sequence is 14 residues long.

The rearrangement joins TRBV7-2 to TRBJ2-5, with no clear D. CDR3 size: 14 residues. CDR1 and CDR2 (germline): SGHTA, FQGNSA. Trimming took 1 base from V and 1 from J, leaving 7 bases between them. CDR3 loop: CASSLVRTQETQYF. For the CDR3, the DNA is TGTGCCAGCAGCTTAGTACGAACCCAAGAGACCCAGTACTTC.

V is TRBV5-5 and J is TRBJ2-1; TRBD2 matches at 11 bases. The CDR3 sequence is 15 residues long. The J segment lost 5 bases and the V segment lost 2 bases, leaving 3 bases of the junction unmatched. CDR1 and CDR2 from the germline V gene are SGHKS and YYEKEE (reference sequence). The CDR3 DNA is TGTGCCAGCAGCTTCGGGACTAGCGGACACAATGAGCAGTTCTTC. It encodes CASSFGTSGHNEQFF.

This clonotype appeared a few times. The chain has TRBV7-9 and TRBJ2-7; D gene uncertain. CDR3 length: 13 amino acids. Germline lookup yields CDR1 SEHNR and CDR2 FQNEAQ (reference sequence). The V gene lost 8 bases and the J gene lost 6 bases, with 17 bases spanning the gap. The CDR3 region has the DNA TGTGCCAGCGAGAGGACGAGAGGCTCCGAGCAGTACTTC. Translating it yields CASERTRGSEQYF.

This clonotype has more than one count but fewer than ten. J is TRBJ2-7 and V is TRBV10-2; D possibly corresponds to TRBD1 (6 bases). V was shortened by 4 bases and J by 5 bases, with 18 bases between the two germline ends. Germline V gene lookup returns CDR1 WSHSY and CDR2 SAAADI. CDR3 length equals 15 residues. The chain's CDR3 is CASSVSGAFLNEQYF. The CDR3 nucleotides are TGCGCCAGCAGTGTTTCAGGGGCCTTTTTAAACGAGCAGTACTTC.

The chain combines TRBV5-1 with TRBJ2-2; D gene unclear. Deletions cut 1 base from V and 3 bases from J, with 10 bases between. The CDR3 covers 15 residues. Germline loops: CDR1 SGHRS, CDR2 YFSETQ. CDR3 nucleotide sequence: TGCGCCAGCAGCTTGTTCTCACGGGACACCGGGGAGCTGTTTTTT. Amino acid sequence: CASSLFSRDTGELFF.

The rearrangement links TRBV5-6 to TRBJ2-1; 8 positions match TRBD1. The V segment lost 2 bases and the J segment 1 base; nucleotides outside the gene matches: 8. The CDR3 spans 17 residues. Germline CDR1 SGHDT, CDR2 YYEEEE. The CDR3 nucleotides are TGTGCCAGCAGCTTAGGACAGGGTGAACTATCCTACAATGAGCAGTTCTTC. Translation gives CASSLGQGELSYNEQFF.

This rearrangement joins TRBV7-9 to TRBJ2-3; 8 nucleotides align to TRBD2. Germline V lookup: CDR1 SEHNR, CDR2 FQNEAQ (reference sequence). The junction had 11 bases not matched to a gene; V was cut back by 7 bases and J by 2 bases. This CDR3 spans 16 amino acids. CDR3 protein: CASTPPGGRNTDTQYF. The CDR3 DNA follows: TGTGCCAGCACCCCCCCGGGAGGGAGAAACACAGATACGCAGTATTTT.